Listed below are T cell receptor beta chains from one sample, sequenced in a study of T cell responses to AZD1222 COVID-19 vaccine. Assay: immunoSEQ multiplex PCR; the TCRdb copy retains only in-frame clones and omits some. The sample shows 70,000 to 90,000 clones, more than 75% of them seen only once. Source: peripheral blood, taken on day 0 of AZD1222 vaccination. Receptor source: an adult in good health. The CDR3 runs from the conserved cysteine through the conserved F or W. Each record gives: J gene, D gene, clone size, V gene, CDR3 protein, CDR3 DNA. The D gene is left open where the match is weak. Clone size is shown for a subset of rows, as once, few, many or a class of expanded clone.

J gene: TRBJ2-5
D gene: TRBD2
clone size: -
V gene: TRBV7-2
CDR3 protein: CASSLQVAGDGTQYF
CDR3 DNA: TGTGCCAGCAGCTTACAAGTAGCGGGAGACGGGACCCAGTACTTC

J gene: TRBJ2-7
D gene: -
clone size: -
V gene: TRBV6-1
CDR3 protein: CASSEADSSYEQYF
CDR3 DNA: TGTGCCAGCAGTGAAGCGGACAGCTCCTACGAGCAGTACTTC

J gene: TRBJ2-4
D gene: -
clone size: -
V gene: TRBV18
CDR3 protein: CASSPQGNIQYF
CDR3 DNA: TGTGCCAGCTCACCACAGGGAAACATTCAGTACTTC

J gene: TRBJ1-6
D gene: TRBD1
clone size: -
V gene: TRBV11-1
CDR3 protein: CASSRWTGGGSPLHF
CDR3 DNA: TGTGCCAGCAGCAGATGGACAGGCGGTGGTTCACCCCTCCACTTT

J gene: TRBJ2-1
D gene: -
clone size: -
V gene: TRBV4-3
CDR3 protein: CASSRKTGNPYNEQFF
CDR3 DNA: TGCGCCAGCAGCCGAAAAACAGGAAACCCCTACAATGAGCAGTTCTTC

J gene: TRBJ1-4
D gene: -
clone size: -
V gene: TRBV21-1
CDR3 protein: CASSSGQPGATNEKLFF
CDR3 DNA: TGTGCCAGCAGCTCGGGACAGCCCGGGGCAACTAATGAAAAACTGTTTTTT

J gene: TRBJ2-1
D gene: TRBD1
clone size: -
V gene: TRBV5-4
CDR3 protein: CASSPLTGQYNEQFF
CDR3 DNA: TGTGCCAGCAGCCCTCTAACGGGACAGTACAATGAGCAGTTCTTC

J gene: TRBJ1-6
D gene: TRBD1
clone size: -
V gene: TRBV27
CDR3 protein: CASRWQGADSPLHF
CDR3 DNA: TGTGCCAGCCGTTGGCAGGGGGCTGATTCACCCCTCCACTTT

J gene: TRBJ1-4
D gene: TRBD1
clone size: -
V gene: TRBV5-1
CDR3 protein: CASSRQGGDEKLFF
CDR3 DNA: TGCGCCAGCAGTAGACAGGGGGGAGATGAAAAACTGTTTTTT

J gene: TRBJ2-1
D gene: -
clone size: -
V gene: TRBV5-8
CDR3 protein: CASSSNEQFF
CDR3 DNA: TGTGCCAGCAGCTCGAATGAGCAGTTCTTC

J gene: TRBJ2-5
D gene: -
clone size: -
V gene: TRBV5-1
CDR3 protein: CASGTITQETQYF
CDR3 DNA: TGCGCCAGCGGAACGATAACTCAAGAGACCCAGTACTTC

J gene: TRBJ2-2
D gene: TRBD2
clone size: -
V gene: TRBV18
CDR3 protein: CASSPLASGSTGELFF
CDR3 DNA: TGTGCCAGCTCACCACTGGCTAGCGGGAGCACCGGGGAGCTGTTTTTT

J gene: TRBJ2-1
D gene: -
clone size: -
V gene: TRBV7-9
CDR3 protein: CASSLVGNNEQFF
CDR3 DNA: TGTGCCAGCAGCTTAGTAGGTAACAATGAGCAGTTCTTC

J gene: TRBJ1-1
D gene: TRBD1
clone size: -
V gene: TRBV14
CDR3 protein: CASSQEVGQKNTEAFF
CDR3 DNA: TGTGCCAGCAGCCAAGAGGTGGGACAGAAGAACACTGAAGCTTTCTTT

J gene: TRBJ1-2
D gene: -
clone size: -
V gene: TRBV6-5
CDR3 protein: CASSYSSLYGYTF
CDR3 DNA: TGTGCCAGCAGTTACTCGTCCCTATATGGCTACACCTTC

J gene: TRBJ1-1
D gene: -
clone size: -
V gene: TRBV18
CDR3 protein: CASSGGNMNTEAFF
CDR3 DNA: TGTGCCAGCTCAGGAGGGAATATGAACACTGAAGCTTTCTTT

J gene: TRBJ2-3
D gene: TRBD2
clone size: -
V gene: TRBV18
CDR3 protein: CASSPLTPLAGTDTQYF
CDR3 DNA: TGTGCCAGCTCACCCCTGACGCCGCTAGCGGGCACAGATACGCAGTATTTT

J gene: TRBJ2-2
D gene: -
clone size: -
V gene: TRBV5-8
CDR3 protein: CASSLVGSTGELFF
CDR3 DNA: TGTGCCAGCAGCTTGGTGGGTTCCACCGGGGAGCTGTTTTTT

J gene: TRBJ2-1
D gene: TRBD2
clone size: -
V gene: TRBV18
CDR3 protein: CASSPRSSGRYNEQFF
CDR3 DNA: TGTGCCAGCTCACCACGATCCAGCGGGAGATACAATGAGCAGTTCTTC

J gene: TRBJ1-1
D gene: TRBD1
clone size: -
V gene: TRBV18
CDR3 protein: CASSTGQGESEAFF
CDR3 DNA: TGTGCCAGCTCAACGGGACAGGGGGAAAGTGAAGCTTTCTTT

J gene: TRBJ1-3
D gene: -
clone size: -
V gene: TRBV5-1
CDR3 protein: CASSWGLVEGPGNTIYF
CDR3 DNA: TGCGCCAGCAGCTGGGGGCTCGTCGAGGGGCCTGGAAACACCATATATTTT

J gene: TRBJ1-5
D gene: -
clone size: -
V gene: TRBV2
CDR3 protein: CASSESEQPQHF
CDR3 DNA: TGTGCCAGCAGCGAATCGGAGCAGCCCCAGCATTTT

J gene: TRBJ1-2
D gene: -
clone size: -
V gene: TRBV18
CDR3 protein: CASSPEGYGYTF
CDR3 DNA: TGTGCCAGCTCACCAGAAGGGTATGGCTACACCTTC

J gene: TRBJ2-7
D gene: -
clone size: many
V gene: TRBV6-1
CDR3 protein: CASSEARPGEQYF
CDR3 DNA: TGTGCCAGCAGTGAAGCGCGTCCGGGAGAGCAGTACTTC

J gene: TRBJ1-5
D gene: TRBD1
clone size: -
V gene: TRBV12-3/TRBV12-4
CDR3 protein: CASSSQGYQPQHF
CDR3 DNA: TGTGCCAGCAGTTCACAGGGGTATCAGCCCCAGCATTTT

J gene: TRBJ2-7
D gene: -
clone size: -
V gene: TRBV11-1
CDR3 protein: CASATGPSYEQYF
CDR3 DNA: TGTGCCAGCGCGACGGGACCTTCCTACGAGCAGTACTTC

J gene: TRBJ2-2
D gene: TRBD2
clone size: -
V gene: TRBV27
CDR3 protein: CASSLLLAGGQTGELFF
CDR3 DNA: TGTGCCAGCAGTCTACTACTAGCGGGAGGGCAGACCGGGGAGCTGTTTTTT

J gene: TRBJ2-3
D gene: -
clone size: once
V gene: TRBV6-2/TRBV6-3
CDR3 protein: CASSYRPESTDTQYF
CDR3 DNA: TGTGCCAGCAGTTATCGACCGGAGTCAACAGATACGCAGTATTTT

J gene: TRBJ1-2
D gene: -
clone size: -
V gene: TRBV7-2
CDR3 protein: CASSLRQENYGYTF
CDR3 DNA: TGTGCCAGCAGCTTAAGGCAGGAGAACTATGGCTACACCTTC